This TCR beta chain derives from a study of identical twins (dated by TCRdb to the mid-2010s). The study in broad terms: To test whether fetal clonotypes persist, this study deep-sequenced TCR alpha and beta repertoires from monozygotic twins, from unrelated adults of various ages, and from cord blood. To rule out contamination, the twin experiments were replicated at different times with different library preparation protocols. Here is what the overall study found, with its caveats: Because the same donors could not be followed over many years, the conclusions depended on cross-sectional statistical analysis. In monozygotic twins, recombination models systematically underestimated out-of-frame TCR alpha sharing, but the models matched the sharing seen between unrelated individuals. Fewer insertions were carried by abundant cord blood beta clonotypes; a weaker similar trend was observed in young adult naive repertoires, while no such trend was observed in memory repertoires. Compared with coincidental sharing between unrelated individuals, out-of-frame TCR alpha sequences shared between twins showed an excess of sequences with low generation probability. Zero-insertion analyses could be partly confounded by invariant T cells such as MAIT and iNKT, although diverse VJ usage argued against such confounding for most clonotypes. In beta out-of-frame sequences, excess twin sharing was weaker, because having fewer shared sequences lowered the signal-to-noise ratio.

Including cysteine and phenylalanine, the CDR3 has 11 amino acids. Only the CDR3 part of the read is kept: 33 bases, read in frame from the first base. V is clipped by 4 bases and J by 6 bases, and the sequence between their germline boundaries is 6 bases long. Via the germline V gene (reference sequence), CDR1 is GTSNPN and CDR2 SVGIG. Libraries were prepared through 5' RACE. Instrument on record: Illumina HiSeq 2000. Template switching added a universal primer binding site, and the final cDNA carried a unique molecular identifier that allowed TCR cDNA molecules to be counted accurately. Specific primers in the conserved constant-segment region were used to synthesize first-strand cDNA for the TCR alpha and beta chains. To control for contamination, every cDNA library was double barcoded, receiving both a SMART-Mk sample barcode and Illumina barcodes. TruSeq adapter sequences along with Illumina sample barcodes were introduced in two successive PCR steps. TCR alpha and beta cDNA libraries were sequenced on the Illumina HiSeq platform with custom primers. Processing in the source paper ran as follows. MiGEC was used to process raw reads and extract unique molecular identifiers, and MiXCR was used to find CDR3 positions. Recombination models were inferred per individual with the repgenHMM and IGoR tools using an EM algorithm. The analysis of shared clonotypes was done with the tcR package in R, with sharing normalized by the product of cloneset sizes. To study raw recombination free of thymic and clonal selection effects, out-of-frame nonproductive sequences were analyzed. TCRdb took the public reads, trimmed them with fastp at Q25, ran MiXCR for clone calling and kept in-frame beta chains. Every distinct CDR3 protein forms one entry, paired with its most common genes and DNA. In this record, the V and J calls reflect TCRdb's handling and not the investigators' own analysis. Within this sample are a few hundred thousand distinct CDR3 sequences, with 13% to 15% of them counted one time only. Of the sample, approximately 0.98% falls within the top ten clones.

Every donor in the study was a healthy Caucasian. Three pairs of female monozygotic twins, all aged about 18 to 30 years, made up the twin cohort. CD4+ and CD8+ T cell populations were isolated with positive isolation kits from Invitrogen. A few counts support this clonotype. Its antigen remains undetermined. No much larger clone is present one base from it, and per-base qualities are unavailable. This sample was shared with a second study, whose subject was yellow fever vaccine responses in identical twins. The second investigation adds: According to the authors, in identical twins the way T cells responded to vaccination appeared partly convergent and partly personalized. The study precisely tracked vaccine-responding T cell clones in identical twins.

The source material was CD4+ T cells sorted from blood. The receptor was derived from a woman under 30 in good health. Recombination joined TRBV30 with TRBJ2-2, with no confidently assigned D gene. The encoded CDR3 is CAWTGSGELFF. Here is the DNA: TGTGCCTGGACTGGGTCCGGGGAGCTGTTTTTT.